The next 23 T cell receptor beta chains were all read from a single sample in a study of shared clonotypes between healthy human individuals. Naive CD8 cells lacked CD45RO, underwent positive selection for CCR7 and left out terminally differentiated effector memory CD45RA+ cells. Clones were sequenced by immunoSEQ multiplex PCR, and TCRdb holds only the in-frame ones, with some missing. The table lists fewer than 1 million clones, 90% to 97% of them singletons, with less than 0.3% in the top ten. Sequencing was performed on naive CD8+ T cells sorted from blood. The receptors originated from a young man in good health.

The CDR3 DNA sequence: TGCGCCAGCAGCCAAGATAATGAAGGGGAGACCCAGTACTTC. As protein: CASSQDNEGETQYF. The rearrangement uses TRBV4-3 and TRBJ2-5; no reliable D call. Trimming took 0 bases from V and 5 from J, leaving 10 bases between them. The CDR3 extends over 14 amino acids. Per the germline V gene, CDR1 is LGHNA and CDR2 is YSLEER.

CDR3 nucleotide sequence: TGCGCCAGCAGCCAAGTGCTAGCGGGAGGGCCGAAGGCCTACGAGCAGTACTTC. This translates into CASSQVLAGGPKAYEQYF. V is TRBV4-1 and J is TRBJ2-7, with 12 bases identical to TRBD2. The CDR3 has 18 amino acids. Germline assignment: CDR1 MGHRA and CDR2 YSYEKL. The V and J ends lost 1 base and 2 bases, in that order; junction bases with no gene match: 9.

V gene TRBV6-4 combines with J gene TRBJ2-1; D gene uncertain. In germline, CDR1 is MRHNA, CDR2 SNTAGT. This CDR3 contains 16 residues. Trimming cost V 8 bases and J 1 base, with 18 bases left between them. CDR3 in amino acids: CASCPFVSGSYNEQFF. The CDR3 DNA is TGTGCCAGCTGTCCCTTTGTCTCTGGTTCCTACAATGAGCAGTTCTTC.

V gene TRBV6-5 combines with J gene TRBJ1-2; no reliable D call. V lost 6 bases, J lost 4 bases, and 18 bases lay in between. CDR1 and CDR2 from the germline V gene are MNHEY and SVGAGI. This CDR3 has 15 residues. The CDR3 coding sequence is TGTGCCAGCAGCCACGAATGGAGAGGGCCCTATGGCTACACCTTC. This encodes CASSHEWRGPYGYTF.

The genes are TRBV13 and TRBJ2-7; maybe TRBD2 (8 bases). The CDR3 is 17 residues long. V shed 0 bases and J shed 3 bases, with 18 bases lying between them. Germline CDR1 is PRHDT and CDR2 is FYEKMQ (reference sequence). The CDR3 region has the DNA TGTGCCAGCAGCTTAGGCCTTAGCGGGACAGCTTTCTACGAGCAGTACTTC. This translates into CASSLGLSGTAFYEQYF.

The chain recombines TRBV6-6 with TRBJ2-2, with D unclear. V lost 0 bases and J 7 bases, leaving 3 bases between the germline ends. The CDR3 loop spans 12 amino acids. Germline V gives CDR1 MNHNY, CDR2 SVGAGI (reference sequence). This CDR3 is CASSYSVGELFF. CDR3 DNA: TGTGCCAGCAGTTACTCGGTCGGGGAGCTGTTTTTT.

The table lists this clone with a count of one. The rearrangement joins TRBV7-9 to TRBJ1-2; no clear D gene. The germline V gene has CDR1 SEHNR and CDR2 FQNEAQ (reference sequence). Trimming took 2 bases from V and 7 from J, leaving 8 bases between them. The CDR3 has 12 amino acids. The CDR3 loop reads CASSLMRSGYTF. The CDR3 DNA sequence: TGTGCCAGCAGCTTAATGAGGTCTGGCTACACCTTC.

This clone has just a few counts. CDR3 in DNA: TGCAGCGTTCTCGGGAGTAATAGCTATGAGCAGTTCTTC. It encodes CSVLGSNSYEQFF. The chain employs TRBV29-1 and TRBJ2-1, with D maybe TRBD2 (6 bases). The CDR3 contains 13 residues. Germline V gene data show CDR1 as SQVTM and CDR2 as ANQGSEA. Trimming left V 5 bases short and J 8 bases short, with 16 bases between.

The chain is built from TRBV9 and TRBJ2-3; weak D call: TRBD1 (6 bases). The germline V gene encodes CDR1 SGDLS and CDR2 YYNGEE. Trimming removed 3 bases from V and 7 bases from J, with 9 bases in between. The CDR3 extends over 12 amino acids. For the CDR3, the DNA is TGTGCCAGCAGCGCGGACAGTCATACGCAGTATTTT. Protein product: CASSADSHTQYF.

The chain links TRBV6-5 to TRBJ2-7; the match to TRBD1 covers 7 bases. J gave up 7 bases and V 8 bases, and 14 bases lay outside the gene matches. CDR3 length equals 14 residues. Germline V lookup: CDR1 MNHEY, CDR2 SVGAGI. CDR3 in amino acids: CASRDSLALSEQYF. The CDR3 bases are TGTGCCAGCCGGGACAGCCTGGCCCTTTCGGAGCAGTACTTC.

The CDR3 sequence is CASRGWDTGELFF. The CDR3 coding sequence is TGTGCCAGTAGAGGGTGGGACACCGGGGAGCTGTTTTTT. The chain couples TRBV25-1 to TRBJ2-2; tentative D call: TRBD2 (5 bases). Looked up from germline, CDR1 is MGHDK and CDR2 is SYGVNS. V gave up 9 bases and J gave up 3 bases, with 11 bases separating them. The CDR3 extends over 13 amino acids.

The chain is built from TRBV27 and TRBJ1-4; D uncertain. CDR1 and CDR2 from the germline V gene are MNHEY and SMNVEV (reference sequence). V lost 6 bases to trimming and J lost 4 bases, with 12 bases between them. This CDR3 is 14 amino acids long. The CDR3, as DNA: TGTGCCAGCAGACCCGTGAGGCTTAATGAAAAACTGTTTTTT. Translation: CASRPVRLNEKLFF.

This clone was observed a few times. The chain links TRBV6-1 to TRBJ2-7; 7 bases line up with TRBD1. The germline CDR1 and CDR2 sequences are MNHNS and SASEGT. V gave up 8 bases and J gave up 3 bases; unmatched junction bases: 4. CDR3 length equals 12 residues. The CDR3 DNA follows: TGTGCCAGCCCCGGGACAGACTACGAGCAGTACTTC. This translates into CASPGTDYEQYF.

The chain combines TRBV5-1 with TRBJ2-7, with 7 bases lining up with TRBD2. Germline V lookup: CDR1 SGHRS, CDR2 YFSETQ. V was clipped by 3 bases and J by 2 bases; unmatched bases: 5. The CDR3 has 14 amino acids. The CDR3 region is CASSWEGITYEQYF. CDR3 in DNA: TGCGCCAGCAGCTGGGAGGGGATAACCTACGAGCAGTACTTC.

The CDR3 bases are TGCGCCAGCAGCCAGACTAGCGGGAGAGCGAACACCGGGGAGCTGTTTTTT. Its protein product is CASSQTSGRANTGELFF. The genes are TRBV5-1 and TRBJ2-2, with TRBD2 matching 12 bases. J lost 0 bases, V lost 4 bases, and 4 bases had no gene match. The CDR3 sequence is 17 residues long. Germline V gives CDR1 SGHRS, CDR2 YFSETQ.

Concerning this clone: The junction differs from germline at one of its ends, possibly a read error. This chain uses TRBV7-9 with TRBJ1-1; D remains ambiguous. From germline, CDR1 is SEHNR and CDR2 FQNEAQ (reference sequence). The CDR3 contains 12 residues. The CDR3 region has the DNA TGTGCCAGCAGCAGCGGGAACTCTGAAGCTTTCTTT. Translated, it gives CASSSGNSEAFF. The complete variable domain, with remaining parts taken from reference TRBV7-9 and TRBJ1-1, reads DTGVSQNPRHKITKRGQNVTFRCDPISEHNRLYWYRQTLGQGPEFLTYFQNEAQLEKSRLLSDRFSAERPKGSFSTLEIQRTEQGDSAMYLCASSSGNSEAFFGQGTRLTVV.

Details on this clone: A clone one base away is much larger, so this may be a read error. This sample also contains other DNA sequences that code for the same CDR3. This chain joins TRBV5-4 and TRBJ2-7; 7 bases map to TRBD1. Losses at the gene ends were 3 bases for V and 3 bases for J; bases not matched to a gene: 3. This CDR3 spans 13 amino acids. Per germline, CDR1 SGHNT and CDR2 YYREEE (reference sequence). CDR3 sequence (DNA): TGTGCCAGCAGCTCCCGGGACAGCTACGAGCAGTACTTC. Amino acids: CASSSRDSYEQYF.

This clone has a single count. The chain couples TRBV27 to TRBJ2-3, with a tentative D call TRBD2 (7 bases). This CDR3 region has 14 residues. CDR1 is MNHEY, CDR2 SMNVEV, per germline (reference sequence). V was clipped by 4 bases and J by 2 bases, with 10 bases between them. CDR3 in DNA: TGTGCCAGCAGTTGGGGGGGCGACACAGATACGCAGTATTTT. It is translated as CASSWGGDTDTQYF.

The CDR3 nucleotides are TGTGCCAGCAGCCAAGCAGGGAAGGAAGCTTTCTTT. Encoded protein: CASSQAGKEAFF. The chain carries TRBV14 and TRBJ1-1; a possible D gene is TRBD1 (5 bases). V lost 1 base, J lost 8 bases, and 8 bases lay in between. CDR1 is SGHDN, CDR2 FVKESK, per germline. The CDR3 sequence is 12 residues long.

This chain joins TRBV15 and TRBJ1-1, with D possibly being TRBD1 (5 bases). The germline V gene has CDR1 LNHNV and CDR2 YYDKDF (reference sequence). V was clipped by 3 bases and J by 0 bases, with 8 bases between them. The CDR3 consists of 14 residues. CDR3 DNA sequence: TGTGCCACCAGCAGTACAGGACTGAACACTGAAGCTTTCTTT. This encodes CATSSTGLNTEAFF.

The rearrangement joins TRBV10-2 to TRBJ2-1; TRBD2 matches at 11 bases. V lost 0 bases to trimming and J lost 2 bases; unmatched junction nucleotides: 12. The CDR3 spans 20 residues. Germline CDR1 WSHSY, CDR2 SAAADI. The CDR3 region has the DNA TGCGCCAGCAGTGAGTCCTCACTAGCGGGAGTACTTTCGGCCTACAATGAGCAGTTCTTC. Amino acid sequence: CASSESSLAGVLSAYNEQFF.

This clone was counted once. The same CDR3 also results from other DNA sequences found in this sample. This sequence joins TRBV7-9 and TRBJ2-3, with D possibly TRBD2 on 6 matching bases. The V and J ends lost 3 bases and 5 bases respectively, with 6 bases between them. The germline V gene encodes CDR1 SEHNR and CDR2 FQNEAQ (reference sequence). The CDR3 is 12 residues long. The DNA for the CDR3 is TGTGCCAGCAGCTTCGGGGGAGATACGCAGTATTTT. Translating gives CASSFGGDTQYF. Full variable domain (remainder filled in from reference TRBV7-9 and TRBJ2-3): DTGVSQNPRHKITKRGQNVTFRCDPISEHNRLYWYRQTLGQGPEFLTYFQNEAQLEKSRLLSDRFSAERPKGSFSTLEIQRTEQGDSAMYLCASSFGGDTQYFGPGTRLTVL.

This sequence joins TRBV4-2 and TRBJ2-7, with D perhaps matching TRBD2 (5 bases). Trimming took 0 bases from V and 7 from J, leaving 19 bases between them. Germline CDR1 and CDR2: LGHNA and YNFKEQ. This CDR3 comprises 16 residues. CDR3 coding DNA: TGTGCCAGCAGCCAAGATGCGGGCGTCACCCACCAAGAGCAGTACTTC. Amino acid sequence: CASSQDAGVTHQEQYF.